The present T cell receptor beta chain was sequenced within a study of regulatory T cells in long-lasting Graves disease (dated by TCRdb to the early 2020s). For the wider study: Persistent Graves' disease meant more than 5 years of antithyroid drug treatment with TSH receptor autoantibodies that stayed positive. Persistent Graves' disease patients were compared with newly diagnosed Graves' disease patients by peripheral blood TCR sequencing and RNA sequencing. The study took place in China and was registered as a clinical trial. TCR sequencing covered some 13 persistent and approximately 20 newly diagnosed Graves' disease patients, around 35 samples in total. Persistent Graves' disease patients in the clinical cohort had taken antithyroid drugs for roughly ten years on average.

Library creation used multiplex PCR. Sequenced using an Illumina HiSeq 4000. iRepertoire HTBI primers and Arm-PCR amplification of CDR3 regions were used to construct TCR beta libraries. Before sequencing, the PCR products went through gel purification. In the authors' own workflow: Across samples, roughly 60 TRBV and 14 TRBJ segments were identified and used for gene usage analysis of CDR3 amino acid clonotypes. COPE and FqMerger were used to merge the filtered high-quality paired reads into contigs. BLAST was used to align contigs to the IMGT TRBV, TRBD and TRBJ reference genes, and CDR3 was defined following IMGT. Any clonotype with a frequency above 0.1% was classified as a highly expanded clone. Repertoire diversity was measured by Shannon entropy, and V-J evenness by the Gini coefficient. A clonotype found in more than one individual was treated as public. TCRdb passed the public sequencing reads through fastp at Q25 and MiXCR, retaining productive beta sequences. One record per CDR3 amino acid sequence lists the most common genes and DNA. TCRdb, rather than the study authors, made the V and J calls. This sample holds about 310,000 distinct CDR3 sequences; around 20% were observed only once. The ten biggest clones cover more than 55% of the sample.

Based on the germline V gene, the CDR1 and CDR2 sequences are ENHRY and SYGVKD. The germline V end is reduced by 4 bases and the J end by 1 base; junction bases left unmatched: 5. The CDR3 contains 15 residues, cysteine and phenylalanine counted. The sequence is cut down to CDR3 DNA, 45 bases in frame from base 1. What the study reported, not specific to this receptor: Only peripheral blood was studied, because thyroid tissue, the primary lesion, was inaccessible. Persistent Graves' disease patients showed lower TCR Shannon entropy and fewer highly expanded clones than newly diagnosed patients, suggesting clonal expansion. Sequencing and analysis were limited to the TCR beta chain. More public clonotypes were shared among persistent patients (about 2,800) than among newly diagnosed patients (approximately 1,000). The authors noted that the small sample size was a limitation that may lower accuracy. Persistent disease showed preferential use of TRBV28, TRBJ1-2 and TRBJ2-5, whereas newly diagnosed disease favored TRBV20-1 and TRBJ2-1.

This clonotype came up many times. Its recognized antigen is unknown. No much larger clonotype is one base removed from it; base qualities were not supplied. The sample's time point label is to be understood as: persistent/refractory GD, antithyroid drugs over 5 years with positive TRAb. RNA was extracted from PBMCs in TRIzol for both TCR sequencing and RNA sequencing. Graves' disease was diagnosed according to American Thyroid Association guidelines. Patients were recruited from an endocrinology department in Xi'an, China. Each patient gave around 9.2 milliliters of peripheral blood, collected in an EDTA anticoagulant tube. Ficoll Paque Plus density gradient separation was used to isolate PBMCs, and no further T cell sorting was done. An Agilent 2100 Bioanalyzer and agarose gel were used to check RNA quality, and a NanoDrop 2000 was used to measure RNA concentration.

In this chain, TRBV10-3 is recombined with TRBJ2-5, with 8 bases matching TRBD1. This clonotype was sampled from a female donor with Graves disease. Material: peripheral blood mononuclear cells (PBMCs), obtained when the disease was refractory, from a patient treated with antithyroid drugs. The nucleotide sequence is TGTGCCATCAGTGGCGGACAGGGCCCCCAAGAGACCCAGTACTTC. It translates to CAISGGQGPQETQYF.